The clone carrying this T cell receptor beta chain was counted a few times. Its target is not known. The CDR3 totals 14 residues. Looked up from germline, CDR1 is SGHRS and CDR2 is YFSETQ. V was clipped by 6 bases and J by 0 bases, with 12 bases between them. This sample was included in a study of beta chain features in type 1 diabetes. Whole-study results and caveats: Whether TCRB rearrangement is influenced by HLA type was left unresolved in this analysis.

Expressed TCRB transcripts were sequenced after all isolated RNA was converted to cDNA. Assay used: immunoSEQ multiplex PCR; TCRdb lists only in-frame clones, some missing. The sample holds hundreds of thousands of clones, approximately 14% seen once. Sampling consisted of one heparinised blood draw per donor, averaging approximately 120 mL. This TCR came from a woman aged 40 to 49 in good health. Sequencing was carried out using naive CD4+ T cells from blood. The chain combines TRBV5-1 with TRBJ2-5, with D perhaps TRBD2 (6 bases). CDR3 DNA sequence: TGCGCCAGCACGCGGGACGGAAACCAAGAGACCCAGTACTTC. This encodes CASTRDGNQETQYF.